The 5 T cell receptor beta chains in this list originate from one sample, sequenced in a study of T cell clonality in common variable immunodeficiency. The data were produced by immunoSEQ multiplex PCR, yet TCRdb's version contains in-frame clones alone and is incomplete. The repertoire consists of some 38,000 clones, none detected only once. The sample consisted of peripheral blood mononuclear cells. The receptors come from a person between 18 and 75 years old in good health.

This clone was recorded at least ten times. The CDR3 reads CASSPLLATRLINTGELFF. The covered CDR3 bases are TGTGCCAGCTCACCCTTACTAGCGACACGATTGATTAACACCGGGGAG. The chain carries TRBV18 and TRBJ2-2, with 7 bases that match TRBD2. The DNA ends 3 residues before the CDR3 does, and the rest of the CDR3 is filled in from the germline J gene. Trimming removed 3 bases from V and 2 bases from J; junction bases left unmatched: 15. Germline CDR1 is KGHSH and CDR2 is LQKENI. There are 19 residues in the CDR3.

The sample holds many counts of this clone. The read terminates 3 residues ahead of where the CDR3 ends, so the germline J gene completes it. This sequence joins TRBV2 and TRBJ2-7, with D maybe TRBD1 (5 bases). CDR1 is SNHLY and CDR2 is FYNNEI in the germline V gene. Trimming cost V 8 bases and J 4 bases, with 15 bases left between them. CDR3 length: 13 amino acids. The sequenced part of the CDR3 DNA is TGTGCCAGCTTTATGACAGACCAGTACGAG. It is translated as CASFMTDQYE. The whole CDR3 protein reads CASFMTDQYEQYF.

Ten or more counts support this clone. The CDR3 end falls 3 residues outside the read, so it is completed with the germline J gene. The genes are TRBV5-1 and TRBJ1-3; tentatively, D is TRBD1 (6 bases). The V end was cut by 0 bases, the J end by 0 bases, with 16 bases between. Germline lookup yields CDR1 SGHRS and CDR2 YFSETQ. The CDR3 is made up of 18 amino acids. Incomplete CDR3 DNA: TGCGCCAGCAGCTTGGATCCTACGGGCAGGGGCTCTGGAAACACC. This gives the protein CASSLDPTGRGSGNT. The entire CDR3 reads CASSLDPTGRGSGNTIYF.

This clone was picked up many times. One junction end does not reproduce the germline sequence, and a read error may be involved. This chain's CDR3 is CASSQVRGYEKLFF. CDR3 DNA (partial): TGCGCCAGCAGCCAAGTCAGGGGTTATGAAAAA. The rearrangement links TRBV4-2 to TRBJ1-4, with D tentatively TRBD1 (6 bases). The read ends 3 residues shy of where the CDR3 ends; the end is completed using the germline J gene. Germline-derived CDR1 and CDR2 are LGHNA and YNFKEQ. The CDR3 runs 14 residues.

This clone appeared many times. The CDR3 is cut off 3 residues early in the read; its end comes from the germline J gene. The chain uses TRBV19 and TRBJ2-7; 7 bases agree with TRBD1. J gave up 2 bases and V 10 bases, and 14 bases lay outside the gene matches. Germline CDR1 LNHDA, CDR2 SQIVND (reference sequence). This CDR3 is built from 15 residues. The covered CDR3 bases are TGTGCCACCGCACCGTCGAAGACAGGGACCTACGAG. Protein product: CATAPSKTGTYE. The full-length CDR3 reads as CATAPSKTGTYEQYF.